These 14 T cell receptor beta chains originate from one sample sequenced in a study of CD8+CD57+ T cells in acquired aplastic anemia. Genomic DNA served as template for TCR beta VDJ and CDR3 profiling. In TCRdb, the reads were re-called with MiXCR into one record per CDR3 protein. There are about 260,000 distinct CDR3 sequences in the sample; approximately 82% occur only once, and 42% lies in the top ten. Sequencing involved patients with CD8+CD57+ cell expansion previously shown by flow cytometry. Sample: sorted CD4+, CD8+, or CD8+CD57+ T cells (not recorded which) from PBMCs. The receptors derive from a human donor with aplastic anemia.

The chain employs TRBV5-4 and TRBJ2-5; 7 bases map to TRBD1. Germline lookup yields CDR1 SGHNT and CDR2 YYREEE (reference sequence). The CDR3 covers 15 residues. Trimming cost V 2 bases and J 0 bases; bases outside gene matches: 4. This chain's CDR3 is CASSFTTGDQETQYF. The CDR3 DNA is TGTGCCAGCAGCTTTACTACAGGGGACCAAGAGACCCAGTACTTC.

Note on this clonotype: Because the CDR3's place on the DNA is in doubt, the DNA is left out and the CDR3 is given as listed by TCRdb. The V call is TRBV7-2, the J call TRBJ2-7; the DNA was not used to check the table's D call, TRBD1. Including both end residues, the CDR3 is 18 amino acids long. Germline V gene data show CDR1 as SGHTA and CDR2 as FQGNSA. The CDR3 loop reads CASNPDRNATDQYFGPDV.

Note on this clonotype: In this CDR3 the conserved last residue, phenylalanine or tryptophan, is missing, so a read error is likely. The limits of the CDR3 on the DNA are not certain, so only TCRdb's listed CDR3 is given. This chain links TRBV9 with TRBJ2-1; the table's TRBD1 call for D was not verified on the DNA. Germline V gene sequence: CDR1 SGDLS, CDR2 YYNGEE. The CDR3 numbers 13 amino acids, ends counted. CDR3 sequence reads: CASSHAGVEQFFV.

The CDR3 DNA follows: TGTGCCAGCAGCTTGCATCCAGGCGCCGACTATGGCTACACCTTC. Translated: CASSLHPGADYGYTF. The J gene is TRBJ1-2, the V gene TRBV5-8, with D uncertain. Between the trimmed V and J ends, which lost 1 base and 3 bases, there was a span of 13 bases. CDR3 length: 15 residues. Germline V gene lookup returns CDR1 SGHTS and CDR2 YDEGEE.

On this clonotype: One junction end disagrees with the germline gene, perhaps due to a read error. V is TRBV7-2 and J is TRBJ1-2; the D is unclear. This CDR3 is built from 12 residues. Looked up from germline, CDR1 is SGHTA and CDR2 is FQGNSA. In DNA form, the CDR3 reads TGTGCCAGCAGCCCGAGGAGTAAGACGGACGACTTC. Translated: CASSPRSKTDDF.

The chain carries TRBV9 and TRBJ1-1; D is possibly TRBD1 (6 bases). The CDR3 consists of 17 residues. V dropped 3 bases and J dropped 6 bases, with 24 bases sitting between them. The germline V gene encodes CDR1 SGDLS and CDR2 YYNGEE. The CDR3 region is CASSEGDSGVNTAEAFF. CDR3 nucleotides: TGTGCCAGCAGCGAAGGGGACTCAGGGGTGAACACTGCTGAAGCTTTCTTT.

The chain joins TRBV5-1 to TRBJ1-5; D uncertain. Trimming left V 2 bases short and J 12 bases short, with 15 bases between. Germline values: CDR1 SGHRS, CDR2 YFSETQ. The CDR3 runs to 13 residues. CDR3 nucleotide sequence: TGCGCCAGCAGCTTCACCGAACACAAGGGCCAGCATTTT. It yields the protein CASSFTEHKGQHF.

There are many counts of this clonotype. This rearrangement joins TRBV5-5 to TRBJ2-1; 8 bases match TRBD2. The germline V gene encodes CDR1 SGHKS and CDR2 YYEKEE (reference sequence). This CDR3 is built from 16 residues. J gave up 8 bases and V 1 base, and 11 bases lay outside the gene matches. CDR3 nucleotides: TGTGCCAGCAGCTTGCAGAGGGGCGGGGGGAGCGATGAGCAGTTCTTC. This codes for CASSLQRGGGSDEQFF. The whole variable domain, filled in from reference TRBV5-5 and TRBJ2-1, reads DAGVTQSPTHLIKTRGQQVTLRCSPISGHKSVSWYQQVLGQGPQFIFQYYEKEERGRGNFPDRFSARQFPNYSSELNVNALLLGDSALYLCASSLQRGGGSDEQFFGPGTRLTVL.

The rearrangement uses TRBV6-1 and TRBJ2-1, with TRBD1 matching over 7 bases. The germline gives CDR1 MNHNS, CDR2 SASEGT. V shed 7 bases, J shed 8 bases, and the junction held 8 bases outside the gene matches. The CDR3 extends over 13 amino acids. The DNA of the CDR3 is TGTGCCAGCACCAAAAACGGACAGGATGAGCAGTTCTTC. This codes for CASTKNGQDEQFF.

Points on this clonotype: Mismatch with germline at one junction end may stem from a read error. The chain has TRBV7-9 and TRBJ1-2; TRBD1 is a possible D gene (6 bases). Germline lookup yields CDR1 SEHNR and CDR2 FQNEAQ (reference sequence). This CDR3 region has 15 residues. This chain's CDR3 is CASSWGRGSNYGYTF. The CDR3 DNA reads as TGCGCCAGCAGCTGGGGGCGAGGGTCAAACTATGGCTACACCTTC.

The chain carries TRBV7-2 and TRBJ2-7, with TRBD2 as a possible D gene (5 bases). Germline V lookup: CDR1 SGHTA, CDR2 FQGNSA. Trimming removed 1 base at V and 4 bases at J, with 23 bases between. CDR3 length: 18 residues. The CDR3 DNA reads TGTGCCAGCAGCTTAGATGCAGGTCGGGAAACGCTTTCTTACGAGCAGTACGTC. Translation gives CASSLDAGRETLSYEQYV.

V gene TRBV7-3 combines with J gene TRBJ2-5, with D unclear. Germline CDR1 and CDR2: SGHTA and FQGTGA. V lost 6 bases and J 2 bases, leaving 10 bases between the germline ends. There are 13 residues in the CDR3. The CDR3 bases are TGTGCCAGCAGGGCGCCGGGTCAAGAGACCCAGTACTTC. Its translation is CASRAPGQETQYF.

About this clonotype itself: The junction differs from germline at one of its ends, possibly a read error. The chain recombines TRBV7-9 with TRBJ2-1; 7 nucleotides align to TRBD2. Per the germline V gene, CDR1 is SEHNR and CDR2 is FQNEAQ (reference sequence). CDR3 length: 13 amino acids. This CDR3 reads CAGSDGGVNEQFF. The CDR3 region has the DNA TGTGCCGGCAGTGATGGGGGGGTCAATGAGCAGTTCTTC. Filled out from reference TRBV7-9 and TRBJ2-1, the complete variable domain reads DTGVSQNPRHKITKRGQNVTFRCDPISEHNRLYWYRQTLGQGPEFLTYFQNEAQLEKSRLLSDRFSAERPKGSFSTLEIQRTEQGDSAMYLCAGSDGGVNEQFFGPGTRLTVL.

V gene TRBV15 combines with J gene TRBJ1-2, with TRBD1 matching 9 bases. The CDR3 totals 15 residues. V shed 1 base and J 8 bases; nucleotides not matched to a gene: 8. Germline V gene lookup returns CDR1 LNHNV and CDR2 YYDKDF (reference sequence). The CDR3 is CATSRAGTGFRGYTF. The CDR3 DNA sequence: TGTGCCACCAGCAGAGCGGGGACAGGGTTCCGCGGCTACACCTTC.